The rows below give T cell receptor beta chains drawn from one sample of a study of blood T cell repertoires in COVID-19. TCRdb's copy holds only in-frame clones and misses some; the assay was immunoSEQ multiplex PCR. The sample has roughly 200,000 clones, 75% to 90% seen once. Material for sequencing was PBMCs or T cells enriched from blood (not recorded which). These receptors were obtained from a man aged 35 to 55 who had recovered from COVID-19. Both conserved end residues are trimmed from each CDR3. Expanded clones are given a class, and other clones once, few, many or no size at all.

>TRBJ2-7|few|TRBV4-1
ASSRTTSGIVYEQY
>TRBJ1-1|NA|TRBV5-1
ASSLTGTNTEAF
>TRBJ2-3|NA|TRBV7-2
ASSLVWGPSTDTQY
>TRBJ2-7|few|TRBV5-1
ASSLGLAGGAHEQY
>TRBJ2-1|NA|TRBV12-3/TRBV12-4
ASNQRGEQF
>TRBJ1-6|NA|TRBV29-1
SVGAGINSPLH
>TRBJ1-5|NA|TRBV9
ASSPGTASNQPQH
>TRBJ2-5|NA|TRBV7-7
ASSFEGGPWETQY
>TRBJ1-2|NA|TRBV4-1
ASSHPEGGGAGYGYT
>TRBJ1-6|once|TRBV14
ASRQNIGGSPLH
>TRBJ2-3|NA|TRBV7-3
ASSLRGGLDTQY
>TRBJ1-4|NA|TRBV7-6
ASSLGQGREKLF
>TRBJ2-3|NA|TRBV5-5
ASNYRTRQGHISTDTQY
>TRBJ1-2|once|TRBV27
ASSVSTGGGLDGYT
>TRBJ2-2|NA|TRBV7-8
ASSSLKAGDTGELF
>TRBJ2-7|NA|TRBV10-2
ASRDPGQGVEQH
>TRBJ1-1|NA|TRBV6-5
ASSSGTEHEAF
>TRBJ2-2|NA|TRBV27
ASSLSSGRASVTGELF
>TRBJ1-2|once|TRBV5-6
ASRPTTGEYGYT
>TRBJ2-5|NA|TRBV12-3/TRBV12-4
ASSFRGVETQY
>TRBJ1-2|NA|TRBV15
ATSRDRYRSYGYT
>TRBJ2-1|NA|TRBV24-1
ATSDPRTSDGNEQF
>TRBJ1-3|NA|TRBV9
ASPDGTVASKIAGNTIY
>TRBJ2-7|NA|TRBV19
ASSMGRVSEQY
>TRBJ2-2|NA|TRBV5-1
ASSLNPSGDTGELF
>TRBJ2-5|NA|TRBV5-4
ASSLWDTGFDQY
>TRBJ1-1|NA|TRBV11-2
ASSVHEFLTEAF
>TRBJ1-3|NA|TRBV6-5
ASSRTGLSGNTIY
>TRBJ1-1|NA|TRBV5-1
ASSLDPGQGTEAF
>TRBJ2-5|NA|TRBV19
ASSTYFGGQETQY
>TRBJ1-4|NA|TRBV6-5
ASSRGQAKKLF
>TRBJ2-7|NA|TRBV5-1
ASSSTGGLYEQY
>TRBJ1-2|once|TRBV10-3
AISESGTGLYGYT
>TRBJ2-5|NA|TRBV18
ASSPDDVSQY
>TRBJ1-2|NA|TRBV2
ASKTGTGSAGYT
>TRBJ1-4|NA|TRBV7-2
ASRETNEKLF
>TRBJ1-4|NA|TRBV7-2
ASSSGTAGNEKLF
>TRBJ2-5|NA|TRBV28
ASRPPPRGTQY
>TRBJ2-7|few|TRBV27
ASKEVQGAFDEQY
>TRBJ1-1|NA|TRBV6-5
ASSRTGGSNTEAF
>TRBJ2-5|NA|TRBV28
ASSLWGEQETQY